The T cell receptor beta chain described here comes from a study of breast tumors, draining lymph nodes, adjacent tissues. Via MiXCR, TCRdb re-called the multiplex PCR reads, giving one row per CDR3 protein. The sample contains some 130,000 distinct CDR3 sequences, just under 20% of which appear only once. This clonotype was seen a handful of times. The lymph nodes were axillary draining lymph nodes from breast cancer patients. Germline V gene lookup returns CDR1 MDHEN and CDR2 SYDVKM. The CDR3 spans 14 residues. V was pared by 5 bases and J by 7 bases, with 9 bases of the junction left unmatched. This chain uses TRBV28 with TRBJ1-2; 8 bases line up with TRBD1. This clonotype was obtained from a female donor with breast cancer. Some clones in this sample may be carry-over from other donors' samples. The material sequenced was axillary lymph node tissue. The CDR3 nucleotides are TGTGCCAGCAGTCCCCTGGCAGGGGGCGGTGGCTACACCTTC. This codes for CASSPLAGGGGYTF.